These 29 T cell receptor beta chains were all obtained from the same sample, sequenced in a study of cytomegalovirus exposure and HLA in healthy donors. The PCR ran on 60 Vbeta and 13 Jbeta primers. Sequencing used immunoSEQ multiplex PCR; TCRdb keeps in-frame clones, though not all of them. This table holds approximately 93,000 clones. The sequencing input was PBMCs. These receptors originate from a young woman in good health and CMV-seronegative.

The chain uses TRBV5-1 and TRBJ2-5; possible D gene TRBD1, 6 bases. The V and J ends lost 4 bases and 4 bases respectively, with 8 bases between them. Germline V gene sequence: CDR1 SGHRS, CDR2 YFSETQ. This CDR3 spans 12 amino acids. CDR3 in amino acids: CASSVDRETQYF. The CDR3 bases are TGCGCCAGCAGCGTGGACAGAGAGACCCAGTACTTC.

V and J are TRBV9 and TRBJ2-7; 8 bases match TRBD2. Trimming removed 5 bases from V and 0 bases from J; junction bases left unmatched: 7. This CDR3 contains 15 residues. CDR1 is SGDLS, CDR2 YYNGEE, per germline. The CDR3 DNA reads TGTGCCAGCAGTACCGAGCGGGGGAGCTCCTACGAGCAGTACTTC. Amino acid sequence: CASSTERGSSYEQYF.

The chain carries TRBV5-6 and TRBJ2-3; D possibly corresponds to TRBD2 (6 bases). Trimming cost V 4 bases and J 2 bases, with 14 bases left between them. CDR1 is SGHDT and CDR2 is YYEEEE in the germline V gene. The CDR3 is made up of 15 amino acids. CDR3 coding DNA: TGTGCCAGCAGCCCCGGGACGGGGGACACAGATACGCAGTATTTT. It is translated as CASSPGTGDTDTQYF.

This rearrangement joins TRBV28 to TRBJ2-1; D not resolved. Germline values: CDR1 MDHEN, CDR2 SYDVKM. CDR3 length equals 15 residues. V lost 6 bases and J lost 2, with 14 bases in between. The CDR3 nucleotides read TGTGCCAGCAGCGTTAAGTACAAGACCTACAATGAGCAGTTCTTC. Protein: CASSVKYKTYNEQFF. The whole variable domain, filled in from reference TRBV28 and TRBJ2-1, reads DVKVTQSSRYLVKRTGEKVFLECVQDMDHENMFWYRQDPGLGLRLIYFSYDVKMKEKGDIPEGYSVSREKKERFSLILESASTNQTSMYLCASSVKYKTYNEQFFGPGTRLTVL.

The chain is built from TRBV5-1 and TRBJ1-5; the match to TRBD1 covers 9 bases. The CDR3 has 15 residues. The germline V gene encodes CDR1 SGHRS and CDR2 YFSETQ. Trimming took 4 bases from V and 5 from J; bases not matched to a gene: 7. Written as DNA, the CDR3 is TGCGCCAGCAGCCCCCGGACAGGGGAATATCAGCCCCAGCATTTT. Its protein is CASSPRTGEYQPQHF.

The chain combines TRBV4-1 with TRBJ2-3; weak D call: TRBD2 (6 bases). Germline values: CDR1 MGHRA, CDR2 YSYEKL. The V end was cut by 0 bases, the J end by 2 bases, with 15 bases between. The CDR3 runs 17 residues. CDR3 protein: CASSQDLDYSTTDTQYF. The CDR3 DNA reads TGCGCCAGCAGCCAAGATCTGGACTACTCTACCACAGATACGCAGTATTTT.

The chain couples TRBV20-1 to TRBJ1-1; D might be TRBD1 (5 bases). CDR1 and CDR2 (germline): DFQATT, SNEGSKA (reference sequence). This CDR3 region has 11 residues. This chain's CDR3 is CRGSRGTEAFF. CDR3 in DNA: TGCAGAGGCTCTAGGGGCACTGAAGCTTTCTTT.

Remarks on this clone: The sample carries other DNA sequences with the same CDR3. The chain has TRBV9 and TRBJ1-1; 8 bases line up with TRBD1. The germline gives CDR1 SGDLS, CDR2 YYNGEE. Trimming removed 4 bases from V and 5 bases from J; junction bases left unmatched: 4. The CDR3 length is 13 residues. The CDR3 nucleotides are TGTGCCAGCAGCCCCAGGGGGCGAACTGAAGCTTTCTTT. Amino acids: CASSPRGRTEAFF. The whole variable domain, remainder taken from reference TRBV9 and TRBJ1-1, is DSGVTQTPKHLITATGQRVTLRCSPRSGDLSVYWYQQSLDQGLQFLIQYYNGEERAKGNILERFSAQQFPDLHSELNLSSLELGDSALYFCASSPRGRTEAFFGQGTRLTVV.

V gene TRBV5-4 combines with J gene TRBJ1-1; 7 positions agree with TRBD1. Germline values: CDR1 SGHNT, CDR2 YYREEE (reference sequence). This CDR3 spans 13 amino acids. V was pared by 3 bases and J by 11 bases, with 10 bases of the junction left unmatched. CDR3 DNA sequence: TGTGCCAGCAGCTCAAGGCTCGGGACAGAGGCTTTCTTT. It codes for CASSSRLGTEAFF.

V gene TRBV5-1 combines with J gene TRBJ2-5; 9 nucleotides match TRBD2. There are 16 residues in the CDR3. The junction had 6 bases not matched to a gene; V was cut back by 0 bases and J by 3 bases. Germline CDR1 and CDR2: SGHRS and YFSETQ. DNA for the CDR3: TGCGCCAGCAGCTTGGTACCGCCTAGCGGGGAAGAGACCCAGTACTTC. Translation: CASSLVPPSGEETQYF.

The rearrangement links TRBV9 to TRBJ1-3, with no clear D. The CDR3 runs 15 residues. V dropped 4 bases and J dropped 3 bases, with 14 bases sitting between them. The germline CDR1 and CDR2 sequences are SGDLS and YYNGEE. This chain's CDR3 is CASSPSGGGGNTIYF. In nucleotides, the CDR3 is TGTGCCAGCAGCCCCTCAGGCGGAGGTGGAAACACCATATATTTT.

J is TRBJ1-5 and V is TRBV6-1; D is unclear. CDR1 is MNHNS, CDR2 SASEGT, per germline. The CDR3 has 12 amino acids. Trimming left V 6 bases short and J 2 bases short, with 5 bases between. The CDR3 DNA reads TGTGCCAGCAGAGCGGGCAATCAGCCCCAGCATTTT. It codes for CASRAGNQPQHF.

The CDR3 coding sequence is TGCGCCAGCAGCGGTCGGGACAGGGCACAAGAGACCCAGTACTTC. It translates to CASSGRDRAQETQYF. V is TRBV5-1 and J is TRBJ2-5; 9 positions agree with TRBD1. CDR1 and CDR2 from the germline V gene are SGHRS and YFSETQ. With V trimmed by 4 bases and J by 2 bases, 6 bases remained unmatched. The CDR3 covers 15 residues.

The chain employs TRBV5-8 and TRBJ1-1; TRBD1 aligns across 10 bases. The CDR3 length is 15 residues. V lost 3 bases, J lost 3 bases, and 5 bases stayed unmatched. Per the germline V gene, CDR1 is SGHTS and CDR2 is YDEGEE. This chain's CDR3 is CASSWRDRGDTEAFF. The CDR3 bases are TGTGCCAGCAGCTGGAGGGACAGGGGAGACACTGAAGCTTTCTTT.

This chain connects TRBV5-4 to TRBJ2-7, with a weak D call TRBD1 (8 bases). CDR3 length: 16 residues. CDR1 and CDR2 from the germline V gene are SGHNT and YYREEE (reference sequence). Deletions cut 4 bases from V and 3 bases from J, with 20 bases between. The CDR3 nucleotides read TGTGCCAGCAGCCGGGGGGCAACAGGGGGGGTCTACGAGCAGTACTTC. Protein: CASSRGATGGVYEQYF.

The genes are TRBV25-1 and TRBJ1-4; 9 bases are a match to TRBD1. With V trimmed by 4 bases and J by 8 bases, 11 bases remained unmatched. CDR1 and CDR2 from the germline V gene are MGHDK and SYGVNS. The CDR3 is 16 residues long. CDR3 coding DNA: TGTGCCAGCAGTGCAGACAGGGGGAAGTTCCGAGAAAAACTGTTTTTT. Translation gives CASSADRGKFREKLFF.

The J gene is TRBJ1-4, the V gene TRBV5-6; D might be TRBD1 (5 bases). V was pared by 2 bases and J by 6 bases, with 5 bases between. CDR3 size: 12 residues. From germline, CDR1 is SGHDT and CDR2 YYEEEE. In DNA form, the CDR3 reads TGTGCCAGCAGCTTAGGGGATGAAAAACTGTTTTTT. Amino acids: CASSLGDEKLFF. Full variable domain (rest looked up from reference TRBV5-6 and TRBJ1-4): DAGVTQSPTHLIKTRGQQVTLRCSPKSGHDTVSWYQQALGQGPQFIFQYYEEEERQRGNFPDRFSGHQFPNYSSELNVNALLLGDSALYLCASSLGDEKLFFGSGTQLSVL.

The chain recombines TRBV19 with TRBJ2-3; TRBD1 might be the D (5 bases). The V gene's germline CDR1 is LNHDA and CDR2 SQIVND (reference sequence). The V end lost 6 bases, the J end lost 0 bases, and 7 bases lay between the germline ends. This CDR3 is built from 13 residues. The CDR3 region is CASRTASTDTQYF. CDR3 bases: TGTGCCAGTAGGACAGCTAGCACAGATACGCAGTATTTT.

The gene calls are TRBV27 and TRBJ2-6, with 8 bases lining up with TRBD2. This CDR3 region has 18 residues. Germline loops: CDR1 MNHEY, CDR2 SMNVEV (reference sequence). V trimming: 7 bases; J trimming: 0 bases; junction bases outside the gene matches: 11. CDR3 amino acids: CASTPLGAGGSGANVLTF. Here the CDR3 DNA reads TGTGCCAGCACACCCCTCGGGGCGGGAGGCTCTGGGGCCAACGTCCTGACTTTC.

J is TRBJ1-1 and V is TRBV19; D is perhaps TRBD1 (5 bases). The CDR3 spans 13 residues. CDR1 is LNHDA and CDR2 is SQIVND in the germline V gene (reference sequence). Trimming cost V 7 bases and J 5 bases, with 14 bases left between them. CDR3 loop: CASTPGWATEAFF. In nucleotides, the CDR3 is TGTGCCAGTACCCCAGGGTGGGCGACTGAAGCTTTCTTT.

The chain uses TRBV6-4 and TRBJ2-2; the D is unclear. Trimming removed 6 bases at V and 3 bases at J, with 14 bases between. The CDR3 spans 15 residues. CDR1 is MRHNA, CDR2 SNTAGT, per germline. CDR3 coding DNA: TGTGCCAGCAGACCTGGCGGAATATACACCGGGGAGCTGTTTTTT. Translating gives CASRPGGIYTGELFF.

The chain couples TRBV15 to TRBJ1-2, with 8 bases matching TRBD1. From germline, CDR1 is LNHNV and CDR2 YYDKDF (reference sequence). The V gene end was trimmed by 3 bases and the J gene end by 2 bases; junction bases not matched to a gene: 5. The CDR3 loop spans 15 amino acids. Here the CDR3 DNA reads TGTGCCACCAGCAGCCCGTGGACAGGGAACTATGGCTACACCTTC. It encodes CATSSPWTGNYGYTF.

The chain employs TRBV7-9 and TRBJ1-1; tentatively, D is TRBD1 (6 bases). With 4 bases removed from V and 2 bases from J, the gap between germline ends came to 11 bases. Germline lookup yields CDR1 SEHNR and CDR2 FQNEAQ (reference sequence). The CDR3 sequence is 14 residues long. The DNA for the CDR3 is TGTGCCAGCAGCTCCACAGGGATAAACACTGAAGCTTTCTTT. Protein product: CASSSTGINTEAFF.

V gene TRBV5-6 combines with J gene TRBJ1-5; possibly TRBD1 for D (6 bases). The CDR3 runs to 16 residues. Germline V gene sequence: CDR1 SGHDT, CDR2 YYEEEE. The ends were cut back, 4 bases at V and 1 base at J, with 15 bases in the middle. The CDR3 here is CASSLRTAKSNQPQHF. CDR3 sequence (DNA): TGTGCCAGCAGCCTCCGGACAGCTAAGAGCAATCAGCCCCAGCATTTT.

This chain joins TRBV7-9 and TRBJ2-7, with D possibly being TRBD1 (5 bases). Trimming stripped 2 bases from V and 2 bases from J, with 13 bases between. This CDR3 has 15 amino acids. Germline values: CDR1 SEHNR, CDR2 FQNEAQ (reference sequence). As DNA, the CDR3 is TGTGCCAGCAGCTTACGGGCAGGGCGGACCTACGAGCAGTACTTC. This translates into CASSLRAGRTYEQYF.

This chain uses TRBV7-3 with TRBJ2-3, with 15 bases that match TRBD2. Trimming cost V 6 bases and J 4 bases; bases outside gene matches: 5. The germline gives CDR1 SGHTA, CDR2 FQGTGA. The CDR3 runs 16 residues. The CDR3 loop is CASSQGLAGGSDTQYF. The CDR3 bases are TGTGCCAGCAGTCAAGGACTAGCGGGGGGGTCAGATACGCAGTATTTT. The full variable domain, with the rest looked up from reference TRBV7-3 and TRBJ2-3, is GAGVSQTPSNKVTEKGKYVELRCDPISGHTALYWYRQSLGQGPEFLIYFQGTGAADDSGLPNDRFFAVRPEGSVSTLKIQRTERGDSAVYLCASSQGLAGGSDTQYFGPGTRLTVL.

This rearrangement joins TRBV19 to TRBJ1-5, with a weak D call TRBD1 (6 bases). Germline-derived CDR1 and CDR2 are LNHDA and SQIVND (reference sequence). V shed 5 bases and J shed 4 bases, with 12 bases lying between them. CDR3 size: 14 residues. Here the CDR3 DNA reads TGTGCCAGTAGTTTCCTAGGGGGAAATCAGCCCCAGCATTTT. It specifies CASSFLGGNQPQHF. Full variable domain (outside the CDR3, taken from reference TRBV19 and TRBJ1-5): DGGITQSPKYLFRKEGQNVTLSCEQNLNHDAMYWYRQDPGQGLRLIYYSQIVNDFQKGDIAEGYSVSREKKESFPLTVTSAQKNPTAFYLCASSFLGGNQPQHFGDGTRLSIL.

The chain links TRBV9 to TRBJ2-5; 12 bases align to TRBD1. The CDR3 is 16 amino acids. With 3 bases clipped from V and 4 bases from J, the junction kept 7 bases outside the gene matches. Germline values: CDR1 SGDLS, CDR2 YYNGEE. The CDR3 reads CASSAPPGQGAETQYF. CDR3 nucleotides: TGTGCCAGCAGCGCCCCTCCGGGACAGGGGGCAGAGACCCAGTACTTC.

V usage is TRBV6-5 and J usage is TRBJ2-7; 7 bases are a match to TRBD2. This CDR3 is built from 13 residues. The germline gives CDR1 MNHEY, CDR2 SVGAGI. Trimming cost V 4 bases and J 2 bases; bases outside gene matches: 2. The CDR3 DNA is TGTGCCAGCAGTTTACGGGAGGCCTACGAGCAGTACTTC. The encoded protein is CASSLREAYEQYF.